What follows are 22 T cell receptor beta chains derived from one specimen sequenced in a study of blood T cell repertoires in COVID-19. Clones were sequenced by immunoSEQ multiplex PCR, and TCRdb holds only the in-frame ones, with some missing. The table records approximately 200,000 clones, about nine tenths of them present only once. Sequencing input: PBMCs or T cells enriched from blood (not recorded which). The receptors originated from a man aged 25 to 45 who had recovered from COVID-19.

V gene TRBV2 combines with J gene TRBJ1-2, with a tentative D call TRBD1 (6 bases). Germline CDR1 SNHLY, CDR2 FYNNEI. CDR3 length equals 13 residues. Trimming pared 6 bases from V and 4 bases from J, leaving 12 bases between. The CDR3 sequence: CASRDRGAYGYTF. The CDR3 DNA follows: TGTGCCAGCAGAGATCGGGGGGCCTATGGCTACACCTTC.

The CDR3 DNA follows: TGCGCCAGCAGGCGGGGGGGCAGGGACTCTGGAAACACCATATATTTT. Its translation: CASRRGGRDSGNTIYF. The chain employs TRBV4-1 and TRBJ1-3; a possible D gene is TRBD1 (6 bases). CDR1 MGHRA and CDR2 YSYEKL come from the germline V gene. The CDR3 runs to 16 residues. Trimming cost V 6 bases and J 0 bases, with 15 bases left between them.

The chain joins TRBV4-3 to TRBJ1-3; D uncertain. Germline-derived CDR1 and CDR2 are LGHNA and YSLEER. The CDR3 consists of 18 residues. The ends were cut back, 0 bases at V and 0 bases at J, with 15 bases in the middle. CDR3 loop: CASSQDWAAAHSGNTIYF. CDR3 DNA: TGCGCCAGCAGCCAAGATTGGGCAGCCGCCCACTCTGGAAACACCATATATTTT.

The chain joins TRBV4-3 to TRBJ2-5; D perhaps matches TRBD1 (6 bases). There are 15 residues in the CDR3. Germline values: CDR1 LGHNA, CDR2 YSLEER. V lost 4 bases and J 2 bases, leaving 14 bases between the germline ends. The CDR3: CASSRGQSLQETQYF. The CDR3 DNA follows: TGCGCCAGCAGCCGTGGACAGAGTCTGCAAGAGACCCAGTACTTC.

The CDR3 coding sequence is TGTGCCAGCAGTGAAACAGCGGAGATACTATATGGCTACACCTTC. It codes for CASSETAEILYGYTF. V and J are TRBV2 and TRBJ1-2; D not certain. The length of the CDR3 is 15 residues. The V gene's germline CDR1 is SNHLY and CDR2 FYNNEI. V dropped 2 bases and J dropped 5 bases, with 15 bases sitting between them.

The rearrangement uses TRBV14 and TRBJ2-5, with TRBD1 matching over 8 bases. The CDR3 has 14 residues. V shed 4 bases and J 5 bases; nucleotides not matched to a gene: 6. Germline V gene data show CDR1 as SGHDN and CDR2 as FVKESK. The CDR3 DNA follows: TGTGCCAGCAGCCTAACGACAGGGGCTGAGACCCAGTACTTC. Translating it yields CASSLTTGAETQYF.

The CDR3 bases are TGTGCCAGTAGTCCAACCGGAGGGGGCGATTACTATGGCTACACCTTC. This sequence encodes CASSPTGGGDYYGYTF. The chain is built from TRBV19 and TRBJ1-2, with 7 bases fitting TRBD1. Germline V gives CDR1 LNHDA, CDR2 SQIVND (reference sequence). The CDR3 loop spans 16 amino acids. Trimming cost V 5 bases and J 3 bases; bases outside gene matches: 12.

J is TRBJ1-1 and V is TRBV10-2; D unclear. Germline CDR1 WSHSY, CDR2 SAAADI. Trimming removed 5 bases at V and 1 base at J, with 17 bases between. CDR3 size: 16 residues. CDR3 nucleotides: TGCGCCAGCAGTTCATTAGGAGGGCAGGCGAACACTGAAGCTTTCTTT. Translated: CASSSLGGQANTEAFF.

CDR3 nucleotides: TGTGCCAGCAGCCCCTACTGGCAGGGGACTAGCGGGACGGGTGAGCAGTTCTTC. It yields the protein CASSPYWQGTSGTGEQFF. This chain uses TRBV7-6 with TRBJ2-1; 13 nucleotides match TRBD2. Germline trimming cut 5 bases from V and 9 bases from J; bases unmatched to any gene: 16. This CDR3 is built from 18 residues. Germline V gene lookup returns CDR1 SGHVS and CDR2 FNYEAQ. The variable domain in full, with the rest retrieved from reference TRBV7-6 and TRBJ2-1, is GAGVSQSPRYKVTKRGQDVALRCDPISGHVSLYWYRQALGQGPEFLTYFNYEAQQDKSGLPNDRFSAERPEGSISTLTIQRTEQRDSAMYRCASSPYWQGTSGTGEQFFGPGTRLTVL.

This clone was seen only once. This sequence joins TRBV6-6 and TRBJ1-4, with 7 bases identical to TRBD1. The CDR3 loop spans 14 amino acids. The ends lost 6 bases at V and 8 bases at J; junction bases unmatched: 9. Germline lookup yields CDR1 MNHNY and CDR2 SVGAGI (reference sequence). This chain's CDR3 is CASRLTGSGEKLFF. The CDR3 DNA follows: TGTGCCAGCAGATTGACAGGGAGTGGCGAAAAACTGTTTTTT.

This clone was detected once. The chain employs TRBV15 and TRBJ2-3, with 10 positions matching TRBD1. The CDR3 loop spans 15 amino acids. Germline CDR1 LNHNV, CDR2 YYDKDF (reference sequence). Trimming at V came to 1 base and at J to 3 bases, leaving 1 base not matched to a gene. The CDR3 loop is CATSRGQGATDTQYF. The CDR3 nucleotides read TGTGCCACCAGCAGAGGACAGGGGGCAACAGATACGCAGTATTTT. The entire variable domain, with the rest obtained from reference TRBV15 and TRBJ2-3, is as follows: DAMVIQNPRYQVTQFGKPVTLSCSQTLNHNVMYWYQQKSSQAPKLLFHYYDKDFNNEADTPDNFQSRRPNTSFCFLDIRSPGLGDTAMYLCATSRGQGATDTQYFGPGTRLTVL.

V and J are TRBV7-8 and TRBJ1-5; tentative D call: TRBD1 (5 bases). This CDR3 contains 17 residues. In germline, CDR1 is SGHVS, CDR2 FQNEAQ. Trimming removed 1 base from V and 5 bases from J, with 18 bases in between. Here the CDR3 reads CASSLGRAGLHDQPQHF. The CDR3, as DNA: TGTGCCAGCAGCTTAGGAAGGGCAGGGCTCCATGATCAGCCCCAGCATTTT. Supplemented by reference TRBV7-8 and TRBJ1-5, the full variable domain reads GAGVSQSPRYKVAKRGQDVALRCDPISGHVSLFWYQQALGQGPEFLTYFQNEAQLDKSGLPSDRFFAERPEGSVSTLKIQRTQQEDSAVYLCASSLGRAGLHDQPQHFGDGTRLSIL.

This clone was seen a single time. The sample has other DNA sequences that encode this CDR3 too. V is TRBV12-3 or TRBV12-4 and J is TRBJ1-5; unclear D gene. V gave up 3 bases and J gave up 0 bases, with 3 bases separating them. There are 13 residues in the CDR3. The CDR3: CASSFNSNQPQHF. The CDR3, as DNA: TGTGCCAGCAGTTTCAATAGCAATCAGCCCCAGCATTTT.

The CDR3 coding sequence is TGTGCCAGCTACCAATCCAGGGGGTATGGCTACACCTTC. Translating gives CASYQSRGYGYTF. The V and J genes are TRBV2 and TRBJ1-2; 7 bases fit TRBD1. The CDR3 sequence is 13 residues long. Trimming cost V 8 bases and J 5 bases; bases outside gene matches: 8. Germline V CDR1 and CDR2: SNHLY, FYNNEI.

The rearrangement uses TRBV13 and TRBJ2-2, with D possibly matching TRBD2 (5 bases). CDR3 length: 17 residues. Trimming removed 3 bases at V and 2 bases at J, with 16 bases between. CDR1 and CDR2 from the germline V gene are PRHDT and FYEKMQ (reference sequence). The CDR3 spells CASSFPTSPLNTGELFF. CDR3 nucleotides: TGTGCCAGCAGCTTCCCCACTAGTCCCCTCAACACCGGGGAGCTGTTTTTT.

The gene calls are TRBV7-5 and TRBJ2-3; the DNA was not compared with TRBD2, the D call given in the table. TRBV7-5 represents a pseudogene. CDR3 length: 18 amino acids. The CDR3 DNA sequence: TGTGCCAGAAGCTTAGAGGTCCCCAGCGGGGTGGCGGCAGATACGCAGTATTTT. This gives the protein CARSLEVPSGVAADTQYF.

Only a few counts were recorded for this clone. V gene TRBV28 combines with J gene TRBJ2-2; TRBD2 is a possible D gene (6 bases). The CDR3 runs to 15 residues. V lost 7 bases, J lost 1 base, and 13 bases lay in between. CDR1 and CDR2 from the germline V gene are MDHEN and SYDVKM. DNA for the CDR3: TGTGCCAGCACTGGGGGACTGATGAACACCGGGGAGCTGTTTTTT. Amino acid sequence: CASTGGLMNTGELFF.

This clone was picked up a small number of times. CDR3: CASSGQGIGTGELFF. CDR3 in DNA: TGTGCCAGCAGTGGACAGGGTATAGGCACCGGGGAGCTGTTTTTT. This rearrangement joins TRBV2 to TRBJ2-2; 7 bases are shared with TRBD1. This CDR3 has 15 amino acids. V shed 4 bases and J 4 bases; nucleotides not matched to a gene: 6. Germline V gene data show CDR1 as SNHLY and CDR2 as FYNNEI. Variable domain in full (rest from reference TRBV2 and TRBJ2-2): EPEVTQTPSHQVTQMGQEVILRCVPISNHLYFYWYRQILGQKVEFLVSFYNNEISEKSEIFDDQFSVERPDGSNFTLKIRSTKLEDSAMYFCASSGQGIGTGELFFGEGSRLTVL.

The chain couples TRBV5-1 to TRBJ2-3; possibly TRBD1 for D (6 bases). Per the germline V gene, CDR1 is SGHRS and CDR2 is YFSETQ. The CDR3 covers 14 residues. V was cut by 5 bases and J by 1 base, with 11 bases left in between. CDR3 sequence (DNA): TGCGCCAGCAGTTGGGCAGGGGGCACAGATACGCAGTATTTT. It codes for CASSWAGGTDTQYF.

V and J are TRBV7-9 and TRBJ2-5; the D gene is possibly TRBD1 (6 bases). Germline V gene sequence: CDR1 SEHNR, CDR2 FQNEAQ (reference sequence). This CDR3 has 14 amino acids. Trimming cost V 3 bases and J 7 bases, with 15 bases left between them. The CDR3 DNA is TGTGCCAGCAGCTTGGTACAGGGTAGGGGGACCCAGTACTTC. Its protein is CASSLVQGRGTQYF.

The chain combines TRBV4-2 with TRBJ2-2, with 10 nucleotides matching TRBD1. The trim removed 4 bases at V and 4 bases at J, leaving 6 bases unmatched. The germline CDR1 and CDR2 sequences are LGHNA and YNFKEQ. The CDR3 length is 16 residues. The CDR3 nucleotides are TGTGCCAGCAGCCCATTAGGACAGGGGGTCACCGGGGAGCTGTTTTTT. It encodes CASSPLGQGVTGELFF.

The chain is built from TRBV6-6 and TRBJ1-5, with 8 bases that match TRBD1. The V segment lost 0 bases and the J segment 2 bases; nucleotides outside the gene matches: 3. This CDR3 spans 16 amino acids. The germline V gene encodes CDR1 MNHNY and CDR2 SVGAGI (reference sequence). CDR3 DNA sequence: TGTGCCAGCAGTTACTCGACAGGGGTTGGCAATCAGCCCCAGCATTTT. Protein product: CASSYSTGVGNQPQHF.